Below, 22 T cell receptor beta chains from the same sample are listed, as sequenced in a study of T cells in Graves' hyperthyroidism and ophthalmopathy. It was RNA transcripts that yielded the amplified TCR beta CDR3 regions. An initial round of RT-PCR targeting the TCR CDR3 relied on the HTBI primer set. TCRdb reanalysed the multiplex PCR reads using MiXCR and keeps one entry per CDR3 protein. The repertoire consists of about 180,000 distinct CDR3 sequences, with approximately 15% occurring once and the leading ten covering around 29%. Input material: blood. These TCRs come from a woman aged 50 to 60 with Graves' hyperthyroidism.

This clonotype was seen ten or more times. At one boundary the junction diverges from the germline segment, which might be a read error. The chain combines TRBV28 with TRBJ1-1; 7 nucleotides match TRBD1. The length of the CDR3 is 14 residues. CDR1 and CDR2 from the germline V gene are MDHEN and SYDVKM. The CDR3 loop is CANSLRTGHTEAFF. The CDR3 DNA is TGTGCCAACAGTCTAAGGACAGGCCACACTGAAGCTTTCTTT.

This clonotype appeared many times. The chain has TRBV6-1 and TRBJ1-1; tentatively, D is TRBD1 (6 bases). V was shortened by 3 bases and J by 3 bases, with 8 bases between the two germline ends. Germline V lookup: CDR1 MNHNS, CDR2 SASEGT. The CDR3 has 13 amino acids. The CDR3 DNA reads TGTGCCAGCAGTGAGTACAGGGACACTGAAGCTTTCTTT. Protein: CASSEYRDTEAFF.

With respect to this clonotype: One end of the junction varies from germline; a read error may be responsible. The chain joins TRBV5-1 to TRBJ2-2; TRBD2 aligns across 11 bases. CDR3 length: 17 amino acids. The germline CDR1 and CDR2 sequences are SGHRS and YFSETQ. The CDR3 coding sequence is TGCGCCAGCAGCCAGCTAGCGGGGGGAACGAACACCGGGGAGCTGCTTTTT. Translation: CASSQLAGGTNTGELLF. The full variable domain, in which reference TRBV5-1 and TRBJ2-2 provide the parts outside the CDR3, is KAGVTQTPRYLIKTRGQQVTLSCSPISGHRSVSWYQQTPGQGLQFLFEYFSETQRNKGNFPGRFSGRQFSNSRSEMNVSTLELGDSALYLCASSQLAGGTNTGELLFGEGSRLTVL.

The chain recombines TRBV19 with TRBJ2-7, with D maybe TRBD1 (5 bases). TRBJ2-1 explains the end of the DNA better; the J call may be wrong. Germline V gene data show CDR1 as LNHDA and CDR2 as SQIVND (reference sequence). The CDR3 covers 14 residues. CDR3 sequence reads: CASRTELDDSEQFF. The CDR3 DNA is TGTGCCAGTAGGACTGAACTGGATGACAGCGAGCAGTTCTTC.

The chain combines TRBV20-1 with TRBJ2-3; 7 bases are a match to TRBD2. Germline CDR1 and CDR2: DFQATT and SNEGSKA (reference sequence). This CDR3 comprises 14 residues. The J segment lost 2 bases and the V segment lost 5 bases, leaving 7 bases of the junction unmatched. The CDR3 DNA follows: TGCAGTGCTCAACCTAGCGGATACACAGATACGCAGTATTTT. Protein: CSAQPSGYTDTQYF.

Comment on this clonotype: Given a much more abundant clone one base away, this may be a read error. The chain couples TRBV9 to TRBJ2-3; D may be TRBD2 (5 bases). Germline values: CDR1 SGDLS, CDR2 YYNGEE. V lost 0 bases and J lost 6, with 5 bases in between. This CDR3 is built from 12 residues. This chain's CDR3 is CASSVGGDTQYF. CDR3 nucleotides: TGTGCCAGCAGCGTAGGAGGGGATACGCAGTATTTT.

Ten or more counts support this clonotype. This chain connects TRBV20-1 to TRBJ2-3; 8 nucleotides align to TRBD2. The CDR3 is 16 amino acids. V shed 2 bases and J 4 bases; nucleotides not matched to a gene: 11. In germline, CDR1 is DFQATT, CDR2 SNEGSKA (reference sequence). This CDR3 reads CSARLSSGVGADTQYF. The DNA of the CDR3 is TGCAGTGCTAGACTCAGTAGCGGGGTAGGCGCAGATACGCAGTATTTT.

This clonotype was counted many times. V is TRBV29-1 and J is TRBJ1-2; no definite D call. Germline V gives CDR1 SQVTM, CDR2 ANQGSEA. This CDR3 comprises 14 residues. V shed 1 base and J shed 5 bases, with 14 bases lying between them. The CDR3 protein is CSVEASTTGYGYTF. The CDR3 DNA reads as TGCAGCGTTGAAGCATCAACGACGGGATATGGCTACACCTTC.

In this sample, this clonotype turned up many times. J is TRBJ1-3 and V is TRBV11-2; D gene uncertain. V shed 5 bases and J shed 7 bases, with 12 bases lying between them. The CDR3 is made up of 13 amino acids. The germline V gene encodes CDR1 SGHAT and CDR2 FQNNGV. The CDR3 protein is CASSPLTRNTIYF. The DNA of the CDR3 is TGTGCCAGCAGCCCCCTCACTCGGAACACCATATATTTT.

This chain uses TRBV27 with TRBJ2-1, with D unresolved. Trimming removed 2 bases from V and 5 bases from J, with 10 bases in between. CDR1 is MNHEY, CDR2 SMNVEV, per germline (reference sequence). This CDR3 is built from 14 residues. CDR3 sequence (DNA): TGTGCCAGCAGTTTAAGCCGGCCTAACAATGAGCAGTTCTTC. It is translated as CASSLSRPNNEQFF.

The table lists this clonotype with many counts. The V and J genes are TRBV18 and TRBJ1-2; 8 bases are a match to TRBD1. From germline, CDR1 is KGHSH and CDR2 LQKENI. With V trimmed by 1 base and J by 6 bases, 7 bases remained unmatched. The CDR3 has 15 amino acids. The CDR3 protein is CASSPLDRVADGYTF. The CDR3, as DNA: TGTGCCAGCTCACCACTGGACAGGGTAGCGGATGGCTACACCTTC.

At least ten counts were recorded for this clonotype. CDR3 protein: CASSLGDSKYQPQHF. The CDR3 region has the DNA TGCGCCAGCAGCTTGGGGGACAGTAAGTATCAGCCCCAGCATTTT. The chain carries TRBV5-1 and TRBJ1-5; the match to TRBD1 covers 7 bases. The CDR3 spans 15 residues. The germline gives CDR1 SGHRS, CDR2 YFSETQ. V gave up 0 bases and J gave up 5 bases; unmatched junction bases: 5. Together with reference TRBV5-1 and TRBJ1-5, the CDR3 gives the full variable domain: KAGVTQTPRYLIKTRGQQVTLSCSPISGHRSVSWYQQTPGQGLQFLFEYFSETQRNKGNFPGRFSGRQFSNSRSEMNVSTLELGDSALYLCASSLGDSKYQPQHFGDGTRLSIL.

This chain connects TRBV3-1 to TRBJ1-6, with D unresolved. This CDR3 contains 14 residues. Germline lookup yields CDR1 LGHDT and CDR2 YNNKEL (reference sequence). Trimming cost V 1 base and J 6 bases, with 7 bases left between them. In DNA, the CDR3 is TGTGCCAGCAGCCAAGGGTATGGTAATTCACCCCTCCACTTT. Amino acids: CASSQGYGNSPLHF.

This clonotype has more than one count but fewer than ten. CDR3 protein: CASTKAETQYF. The CDR3 nucleotides are TGTGCCAGCACCAAGGCGGAGACCCAGTACTTC. The V call is TRBV6-1, the J call TRBJ2-5; D not certain. V dropped 7 bases and J dropped 5 bases, with 8 bases sitting between them. The CDR3 has 11 amino acids. The V gene's germline CDR1 is MNHNS and CDR2 SASEGT.

This clonotype was counted at least ten times. This chain joins TRBV7-9 and TRBJ2-5, with 9 bases lining up with TRBD1. This CDR3 is 16 amino acids long. J gave up 1 base and V 5 bases, and 8 bases lay outside the gene matches. CDR1 is SEHNR, CDR2 FQNEAQ, per germline (reference sequence). The CDR3 region has the DNA TGTGCCAGCAGCGTTGGACAGGGGACGTTCCAAGAGACCCAGTACTTC. Translating it yields CASSVGQGTFQETQYF.

In this sample, this clonotype turned up many times. The chain is built from TRBV24-1 and TRBJ1-1; D uncertain. The CDR3 totals 15 residues. The germline V and J ends were trimmed by 2 bases and 3 bases, with 12 bases remaining between them. Germline-derived CDR1 and CDR2 are KGHDR and SFDVKD. CDR3 in DNA: TGTGCCACCAGTGATTCGAGAAGCGGGGACACTGAAGCTTTCTTT. Translating it yields CATSDSRSGDTEAFF.

This clonotype has a count of ten or more. The V call is TRBV7-8, the J call TRBJ2-6; D unclear. CDR1 is SGHVS and CDR2 is FQNEAQ in the germline V gene. The CDR3 consists of 16 residues. V lost 8 bases to trimming and J lost 0 bases, with 14 bases between them. CDR3 region: CASGSQVFSGANVLTF. In nucleotides, the CDR3 is TGTGCCAGCGGTTCGCAAGTTTTCTCTGGGGCCAACGTCCTGACTTTC. Based on the CDR3 plus reference TRBV7-8 and TRBJ2-6, the full variable domain is GAGVSQSPRYKVAKRGQDVALRCDPISGHVSLFWYQQALGQGPEFLTYFQNEAQLDKSGLPSDRFFAERPEGSVSTLKIQRTQQEDSAVYLCASGSQVFSGANVLTFGAGSRLTVL.

J is TRBJ1-6 and V is TRBV30; 7 bases align to TRBD1. CDR3 length equals 13 residues. Germline V gene lookup returns CDR1 GTSNPN and CDR2 SVGIG (reference sequence). Trimming took 4 bases from V and 10 from J; bases not matched to a gene: 7. CDR3: CAWNGDRGSPLHF. The CDR3 region has the DNA TGTGCCTGGAACGGGGACAGAGGGTCACCCCTCCACTTT.

This clonotype was seen ten or more times. The chain has TRBV7-8 and TRBJ1-5; a possible D gene is TRBD1 (6 bases). Between the trimmed V and J ends, which lost 5 bases and 5 bases, there was a span of 22 bases. Germline V gene lookup returns CDR1 SGHVS and CDR2 FQNEAQ. The CDR3 is 17 amino acids. The CDR3 protein is CASSPYGGGPSHQPQHF. The CDR3, as DNA: TGTGCCAGCAGCCCTTATGGCGGGGGGCCTAGTCATCAGCCCCAGCATTTT.

This clonotype showed up many times. The chain couples TRBV6-2 or TRBV6-3 to TRBJ1-5; D ambiguous. There are 14 residues in the CDR3. Germline assignment: CDR1 MNHEY and CDR2 SVGEGT. V lost 8 bases to trimming and J lost 4 bases, with 15 bases between them. CDR3 protein: CASGLAGENQPQHF. The CDR3 bases are TGTGCCAGCGGGCTGGCAGGTGAAAATCAGCCCCAGCATTTT.

This clonotype was seen many times. The CDR3 bases are TGTGCCAGCAGTTTCAAAGGGACAGGAGCCTATGGCTACACCTTC. Protein: CASSFKGTGAYGYTF. This chain uses TRBV6-1 with TRBJ1-2, with 8 bases identical to TRBD1. There are 15 residues in the CDR3. Germline V gene sequence: CDR1 MNHNS, CDR2 SASEGT. The trim removed 5 bases at V and 4 bases at J, leaving 9 bases unmatched.

This clonotype has more than one count but fewer than ten. V is TRBV16 and J is TRBJ1-1, with TRBD1 as a possible D gene (6 bases). This CDR3 is 18 amino acids long. The ends were cut back, 0 bases at V and 11 bases at J, with 28 bases in the middle. CDR1 is KGHSY, CDR2 FQNENV, per germline. The CDR3 is CASSQSGQGGGSSRGAFF. Written as DNA, the CDR3 is TGTGCCAGCAGCCAATCTGGGCAGGGAGGGGGATCGTCACGAGGGGCTTTCTTT.